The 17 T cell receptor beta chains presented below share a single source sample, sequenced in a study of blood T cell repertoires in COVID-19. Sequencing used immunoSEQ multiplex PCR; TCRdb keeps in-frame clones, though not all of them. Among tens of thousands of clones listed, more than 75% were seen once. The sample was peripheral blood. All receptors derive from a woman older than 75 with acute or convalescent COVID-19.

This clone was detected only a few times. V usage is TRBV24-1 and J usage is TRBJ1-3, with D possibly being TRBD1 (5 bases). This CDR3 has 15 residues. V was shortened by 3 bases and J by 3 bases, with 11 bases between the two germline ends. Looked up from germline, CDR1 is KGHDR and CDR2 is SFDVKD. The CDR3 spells CATSDEGVGGNTIYF. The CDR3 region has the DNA TGTGCCACCAGTGATGAAGGGGTGGGTGGAAACACCATATATTTT.

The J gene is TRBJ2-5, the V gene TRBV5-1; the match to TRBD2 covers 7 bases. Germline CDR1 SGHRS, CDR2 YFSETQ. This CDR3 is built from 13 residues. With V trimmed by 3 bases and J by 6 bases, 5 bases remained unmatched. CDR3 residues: CASSSDGGKTQYF. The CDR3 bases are TGCGCCAGCAGCTCGGACGGGGGGAAGACCCAGTACTTC.

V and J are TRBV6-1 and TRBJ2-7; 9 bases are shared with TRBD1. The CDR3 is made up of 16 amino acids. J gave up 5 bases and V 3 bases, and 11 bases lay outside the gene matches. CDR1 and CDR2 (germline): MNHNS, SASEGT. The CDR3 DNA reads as TGTGCCAGCAGTGATCGGACAGGGGCCAGGAGGGACGAGCAGTACTTC. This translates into CASSDRTGARRDEQYF.

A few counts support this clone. The CDR3 loop reads CASSLGGGPTRKDKNIQYF. CDR3 nucleotide sequence: TGTGCCAGCAGCTTAGGGGGGGGCCCCACCAGGAAGGACAAAAACATTCAGTACTTC. The chain links TRBV11-2 to TRBJ2-4; tentatively, D is TRBD2 (7 bases). Germline CDR1 SGHAT, CDR2 FQNNGV. Trimming took 1 base from V and 3 from J, leaving 22 bases between them. The CDR3 covers 19 residues.

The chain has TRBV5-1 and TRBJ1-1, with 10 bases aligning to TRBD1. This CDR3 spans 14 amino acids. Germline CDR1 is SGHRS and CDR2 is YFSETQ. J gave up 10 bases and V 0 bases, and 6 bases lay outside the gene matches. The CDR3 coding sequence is TGCGCCAGCAGCTTGGGGGACAGGGGCCTCGGAGCTTTCTTT. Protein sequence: CASSLGDRGLGAFF.

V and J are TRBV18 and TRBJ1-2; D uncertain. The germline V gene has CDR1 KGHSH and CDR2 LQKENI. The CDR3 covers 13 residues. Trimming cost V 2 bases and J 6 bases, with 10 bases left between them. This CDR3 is CASSPMRLDGYTF. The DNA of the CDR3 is TGTGCCAGCTCACCAATGAGGTTAGATGGCTACACCTTC.

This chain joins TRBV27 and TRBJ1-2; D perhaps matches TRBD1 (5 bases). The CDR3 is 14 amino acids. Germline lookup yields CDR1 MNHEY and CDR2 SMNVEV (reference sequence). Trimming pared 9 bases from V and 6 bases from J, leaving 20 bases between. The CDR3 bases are TGTGCCAGACCGGCAGGGAGGTTTAGAAATGGCTACACCTTC. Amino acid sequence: CARPAGRFRNGYTF.

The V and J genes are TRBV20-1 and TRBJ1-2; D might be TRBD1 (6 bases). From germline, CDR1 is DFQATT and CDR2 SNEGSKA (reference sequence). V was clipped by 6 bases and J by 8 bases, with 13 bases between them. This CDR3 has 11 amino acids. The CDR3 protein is CSAWDTVGYTF. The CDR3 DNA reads TGCAGTGCCTGGGACACGGTCGGCTACACCTTC.

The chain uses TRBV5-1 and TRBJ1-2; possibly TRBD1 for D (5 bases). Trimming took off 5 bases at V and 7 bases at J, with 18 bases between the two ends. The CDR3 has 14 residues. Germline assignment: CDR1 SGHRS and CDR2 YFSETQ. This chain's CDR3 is CASRILGGSTGYTF. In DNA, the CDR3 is TGCGCCAGCAGAATATTGGGGGGTTCAACTGGCTACACCTTC.

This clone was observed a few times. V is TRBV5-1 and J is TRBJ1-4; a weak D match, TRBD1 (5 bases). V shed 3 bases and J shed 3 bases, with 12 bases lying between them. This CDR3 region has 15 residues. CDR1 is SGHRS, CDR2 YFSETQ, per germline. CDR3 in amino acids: CASSSTGGSNEKLFF. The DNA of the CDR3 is TGCGCCAGCAGCTCCACCGGGGGGTCTAATGAAAAACTGTTTTTT.

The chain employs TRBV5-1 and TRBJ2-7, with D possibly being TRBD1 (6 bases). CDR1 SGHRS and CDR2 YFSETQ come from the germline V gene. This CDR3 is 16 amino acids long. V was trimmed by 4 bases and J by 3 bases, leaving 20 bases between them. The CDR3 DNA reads TGCGCCAGCAGCCCACTCTCCGGGACATCCTACTACGAGCAGTACTTC. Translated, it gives CASSPLSGTSYYEQYF.

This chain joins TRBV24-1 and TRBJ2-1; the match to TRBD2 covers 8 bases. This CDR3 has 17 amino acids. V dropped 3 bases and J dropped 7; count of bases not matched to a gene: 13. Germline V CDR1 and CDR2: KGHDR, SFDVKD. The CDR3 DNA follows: TGTGCCACCAGTGATAGAGCCTCAGCGGGAGACCTAAATGAGCAGTTCTTC. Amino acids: CATSDRASAGDLNEQFF.

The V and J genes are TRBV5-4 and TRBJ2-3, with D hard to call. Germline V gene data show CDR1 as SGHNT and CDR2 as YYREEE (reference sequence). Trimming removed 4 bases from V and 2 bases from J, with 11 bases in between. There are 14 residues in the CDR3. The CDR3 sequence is CASSPRGNTDTQYF. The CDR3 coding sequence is TGTGCCAGCAGCCCCCGAGGAAACACAGATACGCAGTATTTT.

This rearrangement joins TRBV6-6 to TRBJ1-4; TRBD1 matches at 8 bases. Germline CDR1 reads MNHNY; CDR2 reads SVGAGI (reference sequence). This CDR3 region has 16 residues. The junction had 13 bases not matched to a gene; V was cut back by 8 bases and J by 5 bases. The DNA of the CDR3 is TGTGCCAGCCCGGGACAGGACATTCTGGGAAATGAAAAACTGTTTTTT. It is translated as CASPGQDILGNEKLFF.

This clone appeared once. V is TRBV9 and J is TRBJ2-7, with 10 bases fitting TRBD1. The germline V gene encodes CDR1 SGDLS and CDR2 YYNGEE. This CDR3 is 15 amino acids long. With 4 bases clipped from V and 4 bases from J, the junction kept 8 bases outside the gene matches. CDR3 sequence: CASSPRQGASYEQYF. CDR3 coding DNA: TGTGCCAGCAGCCCGAGACAGGGGGCGTCTTACGAGCAGTACTTC.

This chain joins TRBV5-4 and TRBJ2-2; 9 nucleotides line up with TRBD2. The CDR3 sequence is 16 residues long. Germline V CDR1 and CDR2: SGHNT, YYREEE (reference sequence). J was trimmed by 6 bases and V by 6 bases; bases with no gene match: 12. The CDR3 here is CASTSGAGGQSGELFF. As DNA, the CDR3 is TGTGCCAGCACCTCTGGGGCGGGAGGGCAGTCCGGGGAGCTGTTTTTT.

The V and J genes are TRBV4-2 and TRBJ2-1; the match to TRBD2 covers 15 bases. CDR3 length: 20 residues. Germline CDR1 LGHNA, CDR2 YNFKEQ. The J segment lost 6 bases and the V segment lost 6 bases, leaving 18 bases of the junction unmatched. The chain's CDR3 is CASSLSLGLAGGSFLNEQFF. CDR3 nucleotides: TGTGCCAGCAGTCTCTCCTTAGGACTAGCGGGGGGGTCTTTTCTCAATGAGCAGTTCTTC.